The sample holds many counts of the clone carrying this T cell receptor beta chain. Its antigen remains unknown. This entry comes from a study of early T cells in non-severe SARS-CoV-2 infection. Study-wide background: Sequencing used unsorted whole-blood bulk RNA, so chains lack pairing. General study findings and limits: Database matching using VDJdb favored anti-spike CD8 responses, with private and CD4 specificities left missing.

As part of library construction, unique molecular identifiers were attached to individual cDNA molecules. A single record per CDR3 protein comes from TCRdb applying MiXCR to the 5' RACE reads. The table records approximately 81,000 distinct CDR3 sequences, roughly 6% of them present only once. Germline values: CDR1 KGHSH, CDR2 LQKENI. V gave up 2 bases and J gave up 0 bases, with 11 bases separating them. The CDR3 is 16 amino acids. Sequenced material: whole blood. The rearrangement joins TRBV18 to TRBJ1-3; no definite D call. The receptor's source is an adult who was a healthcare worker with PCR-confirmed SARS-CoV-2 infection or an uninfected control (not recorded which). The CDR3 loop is CASSPVKGSSGNTIYF. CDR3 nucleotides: TGTGCCAGCTCACCAGTGAAAGGGAGCTCTGGAAACACCATATATTTT.